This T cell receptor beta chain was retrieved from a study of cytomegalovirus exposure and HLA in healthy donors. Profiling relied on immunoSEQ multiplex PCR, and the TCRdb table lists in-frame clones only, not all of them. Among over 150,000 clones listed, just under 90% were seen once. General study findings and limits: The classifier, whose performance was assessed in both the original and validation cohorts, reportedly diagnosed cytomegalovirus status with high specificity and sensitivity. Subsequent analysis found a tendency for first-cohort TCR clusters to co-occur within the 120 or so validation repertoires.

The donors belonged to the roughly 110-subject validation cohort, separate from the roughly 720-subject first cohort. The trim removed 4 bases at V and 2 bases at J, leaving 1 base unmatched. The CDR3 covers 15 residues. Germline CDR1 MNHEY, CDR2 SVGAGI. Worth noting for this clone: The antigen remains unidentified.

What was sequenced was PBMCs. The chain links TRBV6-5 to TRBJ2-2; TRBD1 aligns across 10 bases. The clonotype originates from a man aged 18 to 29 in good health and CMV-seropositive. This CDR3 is CASSLTGGNTGELFF. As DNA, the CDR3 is TGTGCCAGCAGTTTGACAGGGGGCAACACCGGGGAGCTGTTTTTT.